The subject of this entry is one T cell receptor beta chain. Germline DNA was extracted alongside blood RNA, which was obtained from unsorted whole blood. The CDR3 loop spans 13 amino acids. The V gene's germline CDR1 is SQVTM and CDR2 ANQGSEA. Trimming cost V 7 bases and J 8 bases; bases outside gene matches: 10. These data belong to a study of tumor-infiltrating lymphocytes in primary liver carcinoma. Turning to the study itself: Surgical resection was used to treat these primary liver carcinoma patients.

The input was approximately 500 ng total RNA; TCR beta cDNA was made from it with a constant-region primer. Sequencing libraries for TCR beta derived from three nested multiplex PCR rounds that used slightly modified ARM-PCR. Amplification in the first two PCR rounds was performed using TRBV1-TRBV30 forward primers and a C-beta reverse primer for approximately 10 cycles each. TCRdb re-called the multiplex PCR reads through MiXCR, storing one row per CDR3 protein. This table has approximately 340,000 distinct CDR3 sequences, less than 70% appearing once. Sequenced material: peripheral blood. The chain is built from TRBV29-1 and TRBJ2-3; TRBD2 aligns across 9 bases. The sequence came from a man aged 35 to 55 with primary liver carcinoma and hepatitis B virus infection. The CDR3 DNA follows: TGCAGCGGTAGGGTAGCGGGGGTAGGTACGCAGTATTTT. Translating it yields CSGRVAGVGTQYF.